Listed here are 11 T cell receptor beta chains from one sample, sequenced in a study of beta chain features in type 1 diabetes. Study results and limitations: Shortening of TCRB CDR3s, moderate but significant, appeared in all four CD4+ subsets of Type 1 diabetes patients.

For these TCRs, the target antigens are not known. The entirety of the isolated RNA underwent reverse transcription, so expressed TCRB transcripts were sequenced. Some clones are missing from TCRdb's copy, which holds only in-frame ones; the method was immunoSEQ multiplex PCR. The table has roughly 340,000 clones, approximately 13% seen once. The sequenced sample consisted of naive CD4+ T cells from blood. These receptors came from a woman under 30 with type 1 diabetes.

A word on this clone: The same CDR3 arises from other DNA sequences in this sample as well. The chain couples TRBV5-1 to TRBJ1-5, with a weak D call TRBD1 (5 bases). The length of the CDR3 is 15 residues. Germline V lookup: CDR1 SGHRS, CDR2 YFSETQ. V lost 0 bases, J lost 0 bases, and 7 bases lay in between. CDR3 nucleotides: TGCGCCAGCAGCTTGGAGGGGTATAGCAATCAGCCCCAGCATTTT. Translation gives CASSLEGYSNQPQHF.

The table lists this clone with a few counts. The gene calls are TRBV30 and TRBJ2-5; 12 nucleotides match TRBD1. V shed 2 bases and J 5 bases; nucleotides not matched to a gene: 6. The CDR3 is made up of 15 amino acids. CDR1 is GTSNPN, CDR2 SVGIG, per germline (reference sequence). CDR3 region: CAWSTGQGAGETQYF. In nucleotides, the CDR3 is TGTGCCTGGAGTACGGGACAGGGGGCAGGGGAGACCCAGTACTTC.

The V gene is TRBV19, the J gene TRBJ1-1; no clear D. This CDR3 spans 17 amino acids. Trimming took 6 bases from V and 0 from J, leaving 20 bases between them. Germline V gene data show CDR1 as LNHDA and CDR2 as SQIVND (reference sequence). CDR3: CASSRIVSGIMNTEAFF. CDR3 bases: TGTGCCAGTAGCCGCATAGTATCCGGGATCATGAACACTGAAGCTTTCTTT.

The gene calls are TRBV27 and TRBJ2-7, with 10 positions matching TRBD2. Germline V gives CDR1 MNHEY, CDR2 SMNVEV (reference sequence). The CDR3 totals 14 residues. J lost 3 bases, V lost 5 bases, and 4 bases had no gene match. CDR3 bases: TGTGCCAGCAGTAATAGCGGGAGGTTCTACGAGCAGTACTTC. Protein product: CASSNSGRFYEQYF.

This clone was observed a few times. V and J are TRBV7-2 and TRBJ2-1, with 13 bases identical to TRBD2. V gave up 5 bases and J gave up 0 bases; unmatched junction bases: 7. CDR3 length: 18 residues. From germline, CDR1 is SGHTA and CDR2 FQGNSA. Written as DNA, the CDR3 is TGTGCCAGCAGCCCGAGGACTAGCGGGAGCGTCTCCTACAATGAGCAGTTCTTC. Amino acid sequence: CASSPRTSGSVSYNEQFF.

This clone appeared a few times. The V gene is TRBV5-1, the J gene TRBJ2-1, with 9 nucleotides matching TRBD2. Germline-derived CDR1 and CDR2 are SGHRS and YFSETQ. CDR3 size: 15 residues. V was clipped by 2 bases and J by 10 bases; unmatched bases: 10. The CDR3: CASSFLGGRVQEQFF. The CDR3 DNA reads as TGCGCCAGCAGCTTCCTAGGCGGGAGGGTCCAGGAGCAGTTCTTC.

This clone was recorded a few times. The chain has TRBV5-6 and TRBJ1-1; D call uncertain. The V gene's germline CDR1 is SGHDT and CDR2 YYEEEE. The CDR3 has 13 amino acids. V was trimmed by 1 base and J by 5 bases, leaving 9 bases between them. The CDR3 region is CASSLTPRTEAFF. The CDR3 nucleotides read TGTGCCAGCAGCTTGACTCCGAGGACTGAAGCTTTCTTT.

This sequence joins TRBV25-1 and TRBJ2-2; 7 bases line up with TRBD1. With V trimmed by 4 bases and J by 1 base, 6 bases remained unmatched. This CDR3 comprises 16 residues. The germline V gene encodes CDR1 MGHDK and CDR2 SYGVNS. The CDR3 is CASSGRRQGNTGELFF. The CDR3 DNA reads TGTGCCAGCAGTGGACGACGACAGGGGAACACCGGGGAGCTGTTTTTT.

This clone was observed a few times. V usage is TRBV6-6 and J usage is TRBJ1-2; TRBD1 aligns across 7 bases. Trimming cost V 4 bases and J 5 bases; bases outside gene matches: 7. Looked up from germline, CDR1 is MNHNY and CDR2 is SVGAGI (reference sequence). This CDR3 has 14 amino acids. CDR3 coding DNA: TGTGCCAGCAGTTTCGACAGGGCCTCTTATGGCTACACCTTC. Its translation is CASSFDRASYGYTF.

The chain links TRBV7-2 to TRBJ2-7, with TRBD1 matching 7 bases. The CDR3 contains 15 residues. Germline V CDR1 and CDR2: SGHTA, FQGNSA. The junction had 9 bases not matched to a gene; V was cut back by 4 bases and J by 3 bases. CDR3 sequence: CASSSPGTANYEQYF. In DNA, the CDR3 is TGTGCCAGCAGCTCTCCCGGGACAGCGAACTACGAGCAGTACTTC.

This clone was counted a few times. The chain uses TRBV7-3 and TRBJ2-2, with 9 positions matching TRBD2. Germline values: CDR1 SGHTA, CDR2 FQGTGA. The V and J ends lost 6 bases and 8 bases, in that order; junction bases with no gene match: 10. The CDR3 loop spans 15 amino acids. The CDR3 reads CASSDSGRNRGELFF. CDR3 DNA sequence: TGTGCCAGCAGTGACAGCGGGAGGAACCGAGGGGAGCTGTTTTTT.